What follows are 23 T cell receptor beta chains derived from one specimen sequenced in a study of T cells after yellow fever vaccination. TCRdb called the 5' RACE reads again in MiXCR, with one record for every CDR3 protein. The data show around 350,000 distinct CDR3 sequences, with 6.2% seen just once and about 15% held by the top ten. The material sequenced was PBMCs, taken 5 days after the yellow fever booster vaccination. The receptors stem from a man aged 30-40 years who received the YFV17D yellow fever vaccine.

This clonotype was observed many times. CDR3 amino acids: CASSLDRFYGTPYF. CDR3 sequence (DNA): TGTGCCAGCAGCTTAGATCGTTTCTACGGGACTCCGTACTTC. The V and J genes are TRBV7-2 and TRBJ2-7, with D possibly being TRBD2 (6 bases). The CDR3 is made up of 14 amino acids. Per germline, CDR1 SGHTA and CDR2 FQGNSA. V was clipped by 1 base and J by 12 bases, with 19 bases between them. The whole variable domain, remainder taken from reference TRBV7-2 and TRBJ2-7, is GAGVSQSPSNKVTEKGKDVELRCDPISGHTALYWYRQSLGQGLEFLIYFQGNSAPDKSGLPSDRFSAERTGGSVSTLTIQRTQQEDSAVYLCASSLDRFYGTPYFGPGTRLTVT.

This clonotype was observed a few times. V and J are TRBV4-3 and TRBJ2-3, with D perhaps matching TRBD2 (5 bases). From germline, CDR1 is LGHNA and CDR2 YSLEER. This CDR3 is 15 amino acids long. Between the trimmed V and J ends, which lost 1 base and 2 bases, there was a span of 10 bases. CDR3 sequence (DNA): TGCGCCAGCAGCCAAGTTGGAGGCCCCACAGATACGCAGTATTTT. Residues: CASSQVGGPTDTQYF.

This clonotype has just a few counts. The chain recombines TRBV7-8 with TRBJ2-5; weak D call: TRBD2 (5 bases). The CDR3 extends over 14 amino acids. Trimming removed 5 bases from V and 4 bases from J, with 14 bases in between. Germline CDR1 is SGHVS and CDR2 is FQNEAQ. Written as DNA, the CDR3 is TGTGCCAGCAGCGCCAACCTAGCCGGAGAGACCCAGTACTTC. It is translated as CASSANLAGETQYF.

At least ten counts were recorded for this clonotype. The chain combines TRBV24-1 with TRBJ2-1; D might be TRBD2 (6 bases). The CDR3 length is 16 residues. CDR1 and CDR2 (germline): KGHDR, SFDVKD. Deletions cut 7 bases from V and 3 bases from J, with 18 bases between. The DNA for the CDR3 is TGTGCCACCAGCTCCAGCCGGGACTGGGGCTACAATGAGCAGTTCTTC. It translates to CATSSSRDWGYNEQFF.

This clonotype was counted between two and nine times. This chain uses TRBV19 with TRBJ1-5, with D possibly being TRBD1 (6 bases). V dropped 7 bases and J dropped 1 base, with 17 bases sitting between them. The length of the CDR3 is 16 residues. Germline loops: CDR1 LNHDA, CDR2 SQIVND (reference sequence). This CDR3 reads CASTQPGGGSNQPQHF. CDR3 DNA: TGTGCCAGTACTCAACCGGGGGGGGGCAGCAATCAGCCCCAGCATTTT.

This rearrangement joins TRBV29-1 to TRBJ2-7; 11 nucleotides agree with TRBD2. The CDR3 is made up of 13 amino acids. Germline lookup yields CDR1 SQVTM and CDR2 ANQGSEA. Trimming at V came to 6 bases and at J to 2 bases, leaving 3 bases not matched to a gene. The CDR3 reads CSVGTSGAYEQYF. The CDR3 DNA sequence: TGCAGCGTCGGGACTAGCGGAGCCTACGAGCAGTACTTC.

This clonotype was recorded at least ten times. The chain recombines TRBV4-3 with TRBJ2-7; no firm D call. V lost 1 base, J lost 7 bases, and 14 bases lay in between. CDR1 is LGHNA, CDR2 YSLEER, per germline. CDR3 length: 14 amino acids. The CDR3 nucleotides are TGCGCCAGCAGCCAAGGGGTAAAAGGGCGGGAGCAGTACTTC. Translated: CASSQGVKGREQYF.

This sequence joins TRBV9 and TRBJ2-5; 7 bases map to TRBD2. The CDR3 has 14 residues. Germline CDR1 reads SGDLS; CDR2 reads YYNGEE. The V segment lost 0 bases and the J segment 5 bases; nucleotides outside the gene matches: 4. The CDR3: CASSVVGRGETQYF. The CDR3 region has the DNA TGTGCCAGCAGCGTAGTTGGGAGGGGTGAGACCCAGTACTTC.

This clonotype was detected a few times. The genes are TRBV24-1 and TRBJ2-5; tentative D call: TRBD1 (7 bases). V gave up 3 bases and J gave up 5 bases, with 15 bases separating them. Per germline, CDR1 KGHDR and CDR2 SFDVKD. CDR3 length: 15 amino acids. The CDR3 loop is CATSDPRGAGETQYF. The CDR3 DNA reads as TGTGCCACCAGTGATCCCAGGGGGGCCGGGGAGACCCAGTACTTC.

This clonotype was counted ten times or more. The chain links TRBV5-6 to TRBJ1-5; no firm D call. The germline gives CDR1 SGHDT, CDR2 YYEEEE. The length of the CDR3 is 13 residues. V lost 0 bases and J lost 4, with 5 bases in between. The CDR3 region is CASSLDGNQPQHF. For the CDR3, the DNA is TGTGCCAGCAGCTTGGACGGGAATCAGCCCCAGCATTTT. Complete variable domain (other parts from reference TRBV5-6 and TRBJ1-5): DAGVTQSPTHLIKTRGQQVTLRCSPKSGHDTVSWYQQALGQGPQFIFQYYEEEERQRGNFPDRFSGHQFPNYSSELNVNALLLGDSALYLCASSLDGNQPQHFGDGTRLSIL.

This clonotype was observed a few times. V gene TRBV27 combines with J gene TRBJ2-1; perhaps TRBD2 as D (6 bases). Trimming cost V 4 bases and J 8 bases, with 12 bases left between them. The CDR3 sequence is 13 residues long. Germline CDR1 and CDR2: MNHEY and SMNVEV (reference sequence). The CDR3 bases are TGTGCCAGCAGTTACCAGGGAGGACATGAGCAGTTCTTC. It translates to CASSYQGGHEQFF.

This clonotype has a handful of counts. V usage is TRBV9 and J usage is TRBJ2-7; D is ambiguous. The V gene's germline CDR1 is SGDLS and CDR2 YYNGEE. The V gene lost 0 bases and the J gene lost 3 bases, with 16 bases spanning the gap. This CDR3 contains 16 residues. CDR3 loop: CASSVGGDWRNYEQYF. The CDR3 DNA is TGTGCCAGCAGCGTAGGAGGCGACTGGCGGAACTACGAGCAGTACTTC.

This sequence joins TRBV12-3 or TRBV12-4 and TRBJ2-5; the D call may be TRBD1 or TRBD2 (5 bases each). This CDR3 region has 12 residues. V was trimmed by 7 bases and J by 9 bases, leaving 15 bases between them. Here the CDR3 DNA reads TGTGCCAGCACCCGGGGCGGTGGGCCCCAGTACTTC. Amino acid sequence: CASTRGGGPQYF.

The rearrangement joins TRBV20-1 to TRBJ2-7; the D gene is possibly TRBD1 (5 bases). In germline, CDR1 is DFQATT, CDR2 SNEGSKA (reference sequence). This CDR3 is 11 amino acids long. V shed 4 bases and J shed 4 bases, with 8 bases lying between them. CDR3 region: CSANQGYEQYF. In DNA form, the CDR3 reads TGCAGTGCTAACCAGGGATACGAGCAGTACTTC.

This clonotype was detected ten times or more. The CDR3 DNA follows: TGTGCCTGGAGTTGGCAGGGTCTCAACGAGCAGTACTTC. This gives the protein CAWSWQGLNEQYF. This chain uses TRBV30 with TRBJ2-7, with D possibly matching TRBD1 (5 bases). Germline-derived CDR1 and CDR2 are GTSNPN and SVGIG (reference sequence). The CDR3 loop spans 13 amino acids. The germline V and J ends were trimmed by 2 bases and 5 bases, with 13 bases remaining between them.

This clonotype was seen at least ten times. The chain recombines TRBV20-1 with TRBJ2-5, with no clear D. Trimming removed 4 bases at V and 1 base at J, with 13 bases between. CDR1 and CDR2 from the germline V gene are DFQATT and SNEGSKA (reference sequence). The CDR3 length is 14 residues. CDR3 sequence: CSATPPGLQETQYF. DNA of the CDR3: TGCAGTGCTACCCCCCCTGGCCTCCAAGAGACCCAGTACTTC.

Only a few counts were recorded for this clonotype. The chain combines TRBV21-1 with TRBJ1-2; the D segment call TRBD1 is taken from the table without a DNA check. TRBV21-1 is shown as a pseudogene. This CDR3 comprises 15 residues. The CDR3: CASSNDPGRDYGYTF. CDR3 in DNA: TGTGCCAGCAGCAACGACCCTGGCAGGGACTATGGCTACACCTTC.

This clonotype was detected many times. DNA of the CDR3: TGTGCCAGCAGCTTAGCGGGGGGACCGAACACCGGGGAGCTGTTTTTT. Protein sequence: CASSLAGGPNTGELFF. This chain links TRBV7-2 with TRBJ2-2; D might be TRBD2 (6 bases). The V end lost 0 bases, the J end lost 0 bases, and 8 bases lay between the germline ends. The CDR3 extends over 16 amino acids. Germline V gene sequence: CDR1 SGHTA, CDR2 FQGNSA. The complete variable domain, with remaining parts taken from reference TRBV7-2 and TRBJ2-2, reads GAGVSQSPSNKVTEKGKDVELRCDPISGHTALYWYRQSLGQGLEFLIYFQGNSAPDKSGLPSDRFSAERTGGSVSTLTIQRTQQEDSAVYLCASSLAGGPNTGELFFGEGSRLTVL.

This clonotype was detected a few times. V usage is TRBV6-5 and J usage is TRBJ2-2; 7 positions agree with TRBD2. In germline, CDR1 is MNHEY, CDR2 SVGAGI. Germline trimming cut 2 bases from V and 5 bases from J; bases unmatched to any gene: 5. There are 15 residues in the CDR3. In DNA, the CDR3 is TGTGCCAGCAGTTACCAGACAGCGGGAACCGGGGAGCTGTTTTTT. It encodes CASSYQTAGTGELFF.

The V gene is TRBV19, the J gene TRBJ2-2; D possibly matches TRBD1 or TRBD2 (5 bases each). V dropped 7 bases and J dropped 1 base, with 13 bases sitting between them. Germline V gene lookup returns CDR1 LNHDA and CDR2 SQIVND (reference sequence). This CDR3 is built from 15 residues. In DNA, the CDR3 is TGTGCCAGTACTTGGGACGGGCGGAACACCGGGGAGCTGTTTTTT. Encoded protein: CASTWDGRNTGELFF.

The chain employs TRBV3-1 and TRBJ2-7; D is unclear. V was trimmed by 6 bases and J by 3 bases, leaving 12 bases between them. This CDR3 has 13 amino acids. Germline V gene data show CDR1 as LGHDT and CDR2 as YNNKEL (reference sequence). The CDR3 here is CASRRRPFYEQYF. The CDR3, as DNA: TGTGCCAGCAGACGAAGACCGTTCTACGAGCAGTACTTC.

This clonotype was detected a few times. The chain is built from TRBV19 and TRBJ1-6, with 7 bases lining up with TRBD1. The CDR3 has 13 residues. Germline V gene lookup returns CDR1 LNHDA and CDR2 SQIVND (reference sequence). The ends lost 11 bases at V and 6 bases at J; junction bases unmatched: 7. The DNA of the CDR3 is TGTGCCGGAAGGGACAGCGGTAATTCACCCCTCCACTTT. Amino acids: CAGRDSGNSPLHF.

V is TRBV4-2 and J is TRBJ2-2; possible D gene TRBD2, 5 bases. Deletions cut 3 bases from V and 7 bases from J, with 6 bases between. Per the germline V gene, CDR1 is LGHNA and CDR2 is YNFKEQ. CDR3 length: 12 residues. CDR3 nucleotides: TGTGCCAGCAGCCAGGGAGTCGGGGAGCTGTTTTTT. This sequence encodes CASSQGVGELFF.